This is a list of T cell receptor beta chains from one sample in a study of cytomegalovirus exposure and HLA in healthy donors. Produced via immunoSEQ multiplex PCR; TCRdb's table is partial and in-frame only. The sample carries around 250,000 clones, approximately 81% recorded once. The sample taken for sequencing was PBMCs. The origin of the receptors is an older woman in good health and CMV-seropositive. CDR3s include the opening cysteine and the closing phenylalanine or tryptophan. D genes are given only for firm matches. A clone size is listed for some rows: how often the clone was seen (once, few, many), or a class if it is expanded.

once,-,TRBV18,TRBJ1-1,CASSPGGQLMNTEAFF,TGTGCCAGCTCACCAGGGGGCCAGTTGATGAACACTGAAGCTTTCTTT
-,-,TRBV28,TRBJ1-2,CASSSGSANYGYTF,TGTGCCAGCAGTTCAGGAAGTGCTAACTATGGCTACACCTTC
-,-,TRBV7-2,TRBJ2-7,CASSLDHYEQYF,TGTGCCAGCAGCTTAGATCACTACGAGCAGTACTTC
-,-,TRBV5-1,TRBJ2-5,CASSSGAVQETQYF,TGCGCCAGCAGCTCGGGAGCGGTCCAAGAGACCCAGTACTTC
-,-,TRBV27,TRBJ1-2,CASSFSLRAQGGYTF,TGTGCCAGCAGTTTCAGCCTCAGGGCCCAGGGTGGCTACACCTTC
-,-,TRBV6-1,TRBJ1-5,CASNDRGGQPQHF,TGTGCCAGCAATGATAGGGGAGGGCAGCCCCAGCATTTT
-,-,TRBV2,TRBJ2-7,CASRPGNRAYEQYF,TGTGCCAGCAGGCCGGGAAACAGGGCCTACGAGCAGTACTTC
-,-,TRBV6-1,TRBJ2-7,CASSMRFSSYEQYF,TGTGCCAGCAGTATGAGGTTTAGCTCCTACGAGCAGTACTTC
-,TRBD1,TRBV5-4,TRBJ2-1,CASSLAYGTGIRNEQFF,TGTGCCAGCAGCTTGGCCTACGGGACAGGGATTCGGAATGAGCAGTTCTTC
-,-,TRBV19,TRBJ1-1,CASSPRGGNTEAFF,TGTGCCAGTAGTCCTCGAGGTGGGAACACTGAAGCTTTCTTT
-,-,TRBV5-5,TRBJ1-4,CASSLEQTNEKLFF,TGTGCCAGCAGCTTGGAGCAAACTAATGAAAAACTGTTTTTT
-,TRBD1,TRBV5-1,TRBJ2-3,CASKLLDRRSTDTQYF,TGCGCCAGCAAGCTGTTGGACAGGAGGAGCACAGATACGCAGTATTTT
-,-,TRBV27,TRBJ1-2,CASSLSAQYGYTF,TGTGCCAGCAGTTTATCGGCCCAGTATGGCTACACCTTC
-,TRBD1,TRBV9,TRBJ2-5,CASSGQGLQETQYF,TGTGCCAGCAGCGGACAGGGGCTCCAAGAGACCCAGTACTTC
few,TRBD1,TRBV18,TRBJ1-3,CASSPGQGPGNTIYF,TGTGCCAGCTCCCCGGGACAGGGGCCTGGAAACACCATATATTTT
-,-,TRBV19,TRBJ2-5,CAGLGLETQYF,TGTGCCGGTCTAGGACTGGAGACCCAGTACTTC
-,TRBD1,TRBV7-9,TRBJ1-2,CASSLTGTAHGYTF,TGTGCCAGCAGCTTAACAGGGACAGCTCATGGCTACACCTTC
-,-,TRBV7-9,TRBJ2-2,CSSSLYQGQGGELFF,TGTTCCAGCAGCTTATATCAGGGCCAAGGCGGGGAGCTGTTTTTT
-,TRBD2,TRBV6-5,TRBJ2-1,CASRASGKNNEQFF,TGTGCCAGTAGGGCTAGCGGGAAGAACAATGAGCAGTTCTTC
-,TRBD1,TRBV11-1,TRBJ2-1,CASSLFRDSQYNEQFF,TGTGCCAGCAGCTTATTCCGGGACAGCCAATACAATGAGCAGTTCTTC
-,-,TRBV14,TRBJ1-1,CASSPHLRGATEAFF,TGTGCCAGCAGCCCACACCTGCGGGGAGCGACTGAAGCTTTCTTT
-,-,TRBV19,TRBJ1-1,CASSIGGGRLNTEAFF,TGTGCCAGTAGTATAGGGGGCGGACGGCTGAACACTGAAGCTTTCTTT
-,TRBD1,TRBV18,TRBJ1-5,CASSPDREGPQHF,TGTGCCAGCTCACCGGACAGGGAAGGGCCCCAGCATTTT
-,TRBD2,TRBV29-1,TRBJ2-1,CSVRILAGVRGNEQFF,TGCAGCGTCCGCATTCTAGCGGGAGTTCGTGGGAATGAGCAGTTCTTC
-,-,TRBV10-2,TRBJ2-7,CASSSGHSYEQYF,TGCGCCAGCAGTTCGGGACACTCCTACGAGCAGTACTTC
-,-,TRBV5-1,TRBJ2-1,CASSTGVTYNEQFF,TGCGCCAGCAGCACCGGAGTTACTTACAATGAGCAGTTCTTC
-,TRBD1,TRBV28,TRBJ1-5,CASGPGQDNQPQHF,TGTGCCAGCGGGCCGGGACAGGATAATCAGCCCCAGCATTTT
-,TRBD1,TRBV19,TRBJ1-1,CASTEARGARGTEAFF,TGTGCCAGTACCGAGGCCAGGGGGGCGAGGGGAACTGAAGCTTTCTTT
-,-,TRBV19,TRBJ1-5,CASSFQGVSNQPQHF,TGTGCCAGTAGCTTCCAAGGGGTTAGCAATCAGCCCCAGCATTTT
-,TRBD1,TRBV20-1,TRBJ1-1,CSTYRGEAFF,TGCAGTACTTACAGGGGTGAAGCTTTCTTT
few,-,TRBV11-2,TRBJ1-1,CASSSRVTEAFF,TGTGCCAGCAGCTCCAGGGTTACTGAAGCTTTCTTT
-,TRBD1,TRBV11-2,TRBJ2-7,CASSHGNPWDRGIYEQYF,TGTGCCAGCAGCCACGGAAACCCCTGGGACAGGGGAATTTACGAGCAGTACTTC
-,-,TRBV6-5,TRBJ1-1,CASRRVNGKAFF,TGTGCCAGCAGAAGAGTGAACGGTAAAGCTTTCTTT
-,-,TRBV29-1,TRBJ2-3,CSVEFSTQYF,TGCAGCGTTGAATTTAGTACGCAGTATTTT
few,TRBD2,TRBV27,TRBJ2-3,CASSFRVAGSTDTQYF,TGTGCCAGCAGTTTTAGGGTAGCGGGATCCACAGATACGCAGTATTTT
-,TRBD1,TRBV5-4,TRBJ1-2,CASSRDGTGGYGYTF,TGTGCCAGCAGCAGGGACGGGACAGGGGGCTATGGCTACACCTTC
-,TRBD2,TRBV5-1,TRBJ2-5,CASSLWGLAGKETQYF,TGCGCCAGCAGCTTGTGGGGACTAGCGGGAAAAGAGACCCAGTACTTC
-,TRBD1,TRBV5-4,TRBJ1-2,CASSLETGKSYGYTF,TGTGCCAGCAGCTTGGAGACAGGGAAGTCCTATGGCTACACCTTC
-,-,TRBV28,TRBJ1-2,CASSLSPFQGRGYTF,TGTGCCAGCAGTTTATCCCCGTTTCAGGGTCGTGGCTACACCTTC
-,-,TRBV7-2,TRBJ2-3,CASSLSTGAGTDTQYF,TGTGCCAGCAGTCTCTCTACGGGAGCAGGCACAGATACGCAGTATTTT
once,-,TRBV19,TRBJ2-1,CASQVWDEQFF,TGTGCCAGTCAGGTCTGGGATGAGCAGTTCTTC
-,TRBD2,TRBV7-2,TRBJ2-5,CASSLGTSGRARETQYF,TGTGCCAGCAGCCTTGGGACTAGCGGGAGGGCGAGGGAGACCCAGTACTTC
few,TRBD2,TRBV5-1,TRBJ2-7,CASSPGLANYEQYF,TGCGCCAGCAGCCCCGGACTAGCTAACTACGAGCAGTACTTC
-,TRBD1,TRBV5-4,TRBJ2-2,CASEGGAGELFF,TGTGCCAGCGAAGGGGGCGCCGGGGAGCTGTTTTTT
-,-,TRBV2,TRBJ1-2,CASRQVVSSGYTF,TGTGCCAGCAGGCAGGTGGTCAGCTCCGGCTACACCTTC
-,TRBD1,TRBV30,TRBJ1-4,CAWSIGTGREKLFF,TGTGCCTGGAGTATCGGGACAGGGCGTGAAAAACTGTTTTTT
-,-,TRBV6-5,TRBJ2-7,CASKRLDPLYEQYF,TGTGCCAGCAAGAGACTAGACCCTCTCTACGAGCAGTACTTC
once,-,TRBV7-3,TRBJ2-1,CASSRAGGSGGPYNEQFF,TGTGCCAGCAGTCGTGCCGGGGGTAGCGGAGGCCCCTACAATGAGCAGTTCTTC
-,-,TRBV5-5,TRBJ1-1,CASSLPGKAEAFF,TGTGCCAGCAGCTTGCCGGGGAAGGCTGAAGCTTTCTTT